This T cell receptor (beta chain) was captured in a study of T-cell memory formation after mild COVID-19. In the case of this clonotype: Its antigen is not identified.

General observations from the study: Clones contracting day 15 to 85 were balanced CD4/CD8; later expanders leaned CD4+. Contracting CD4+ clones lay largely in CM and EM, with CD8+ ones residing in EMRA.

V shed 0 bases and J shed 2 bases, with 10 bases lying between them. CDR3 length equals 15 residues. Germline V gene data show CDR1 as SGHRS and CDR2 as YFSETQ. MiXCR was run by TCRdb on the 5' RACE reads, yielding one entry per CDR3 protein. The data hold roughly 190,000 distinct CDR3 sequences, with roughly 27% observed a single time. This chain uses TRBV5-1 with TRBJ2-3; D call uncertain. This clonotype was obtained from an adult woman who had mild COVID-19 (a few samples of this study predate the infection). Cell type and time point are not known. The sample was PBMCs or a T cell subset sorted from them (not recorded which). This chain's CDR3 is CASSLVPLVTDTQYF. The CDR3 DNA reads TGCGCCAGCAGCTTGGTCCCCCTTGTCACAGATACGCAGTATTTT.